The T cell receptor beta chain under discussion was sequenced for a study of cytomegalovirus exposure and HLA in healthy donors. PCR primers comprised 60 Vbeta and 13 Jbeta primers. Generated by immunoSEQ multiplex PCR, the TCRdb table keeps only in-frame clones and is missing some. This sample has about 62,000 clones; roughly 78% occur once, and the top ten carry 9.7%. CDR1 is MNHNS and CDR2 is SASEGT in the germline V gene. J gave up 7 bases and V 2 bases, and 5 bases lay outside the gene matches. This CDR3 is built from 14 residues. On this clone itself: What it binds is not known.

Study observations and caveats: According to the study, roughly 160 TCR beta chains were cytomegalovirus-associated.

The chain couples TRBV6-1 to TRBJ1-5; 7 bases align to TRBD1. The TCR originated in a man aged 40-49 years in good health and CMV-seronegative. Sequencing was carried out using PBMCs. CDR3 DNA: TGTGCCAGCAGTGAACAGTCAGGGGGGCAGCCCCAGCATTTT. It encodes CASSEQSGGQPQHF.